This paragraph covers one TCR beta chain sequence. Its matching antigen is unknown. These data are taken from a study of cytomegalovirus exposure and HLA in healthy donors. Study background: A previous analysis identified 95 million to 120 million unique TCR beta sequences derived from some 200 million T cells. Notes on the study in general: Per a prior analysis, the majority of TCR beta V segments were productive roughly 90% or roughly 30% of the time. As a later analysis showed, several of the most significant clusters appeared to be linked to common viral pathogens. Presence/absence analyses assumed roughly uniform sequencing depth across donors, which may not hold.

Both 60 Vbeta primers and 13 Jbeta primers went into the PCR. Clones were read by immunoSEQ multiplex PCR, and TCRdb kept only the in-frame ones, dropping some. The data contain 130,000 to 150,000 clones, approximately 79% of them seen just once; the ten biggest clones take up approximately 6.9%. There are 14 residues in the CDR3. V was shortened by 0 bases and J by 7 bases, with 13 bases between the two germline ends. Germline CDR1 is SGDLS and CDR2 is YYNGEE. The sequence was collected from a woman between 40 and 55 years old in good health and CMV-seropositive. The V and J genes are TRBV9 and TRBJ1-2; a possible D gene is TRBD1 (6 bases). Source material: PBMCs. CDR3 sequence reads: CASSVEQGRGGYTF. The CDR3 nucleotides read TGTGCCAGCAGCGTAGAACAGGGACGTGGTGGCTACACCTTC.